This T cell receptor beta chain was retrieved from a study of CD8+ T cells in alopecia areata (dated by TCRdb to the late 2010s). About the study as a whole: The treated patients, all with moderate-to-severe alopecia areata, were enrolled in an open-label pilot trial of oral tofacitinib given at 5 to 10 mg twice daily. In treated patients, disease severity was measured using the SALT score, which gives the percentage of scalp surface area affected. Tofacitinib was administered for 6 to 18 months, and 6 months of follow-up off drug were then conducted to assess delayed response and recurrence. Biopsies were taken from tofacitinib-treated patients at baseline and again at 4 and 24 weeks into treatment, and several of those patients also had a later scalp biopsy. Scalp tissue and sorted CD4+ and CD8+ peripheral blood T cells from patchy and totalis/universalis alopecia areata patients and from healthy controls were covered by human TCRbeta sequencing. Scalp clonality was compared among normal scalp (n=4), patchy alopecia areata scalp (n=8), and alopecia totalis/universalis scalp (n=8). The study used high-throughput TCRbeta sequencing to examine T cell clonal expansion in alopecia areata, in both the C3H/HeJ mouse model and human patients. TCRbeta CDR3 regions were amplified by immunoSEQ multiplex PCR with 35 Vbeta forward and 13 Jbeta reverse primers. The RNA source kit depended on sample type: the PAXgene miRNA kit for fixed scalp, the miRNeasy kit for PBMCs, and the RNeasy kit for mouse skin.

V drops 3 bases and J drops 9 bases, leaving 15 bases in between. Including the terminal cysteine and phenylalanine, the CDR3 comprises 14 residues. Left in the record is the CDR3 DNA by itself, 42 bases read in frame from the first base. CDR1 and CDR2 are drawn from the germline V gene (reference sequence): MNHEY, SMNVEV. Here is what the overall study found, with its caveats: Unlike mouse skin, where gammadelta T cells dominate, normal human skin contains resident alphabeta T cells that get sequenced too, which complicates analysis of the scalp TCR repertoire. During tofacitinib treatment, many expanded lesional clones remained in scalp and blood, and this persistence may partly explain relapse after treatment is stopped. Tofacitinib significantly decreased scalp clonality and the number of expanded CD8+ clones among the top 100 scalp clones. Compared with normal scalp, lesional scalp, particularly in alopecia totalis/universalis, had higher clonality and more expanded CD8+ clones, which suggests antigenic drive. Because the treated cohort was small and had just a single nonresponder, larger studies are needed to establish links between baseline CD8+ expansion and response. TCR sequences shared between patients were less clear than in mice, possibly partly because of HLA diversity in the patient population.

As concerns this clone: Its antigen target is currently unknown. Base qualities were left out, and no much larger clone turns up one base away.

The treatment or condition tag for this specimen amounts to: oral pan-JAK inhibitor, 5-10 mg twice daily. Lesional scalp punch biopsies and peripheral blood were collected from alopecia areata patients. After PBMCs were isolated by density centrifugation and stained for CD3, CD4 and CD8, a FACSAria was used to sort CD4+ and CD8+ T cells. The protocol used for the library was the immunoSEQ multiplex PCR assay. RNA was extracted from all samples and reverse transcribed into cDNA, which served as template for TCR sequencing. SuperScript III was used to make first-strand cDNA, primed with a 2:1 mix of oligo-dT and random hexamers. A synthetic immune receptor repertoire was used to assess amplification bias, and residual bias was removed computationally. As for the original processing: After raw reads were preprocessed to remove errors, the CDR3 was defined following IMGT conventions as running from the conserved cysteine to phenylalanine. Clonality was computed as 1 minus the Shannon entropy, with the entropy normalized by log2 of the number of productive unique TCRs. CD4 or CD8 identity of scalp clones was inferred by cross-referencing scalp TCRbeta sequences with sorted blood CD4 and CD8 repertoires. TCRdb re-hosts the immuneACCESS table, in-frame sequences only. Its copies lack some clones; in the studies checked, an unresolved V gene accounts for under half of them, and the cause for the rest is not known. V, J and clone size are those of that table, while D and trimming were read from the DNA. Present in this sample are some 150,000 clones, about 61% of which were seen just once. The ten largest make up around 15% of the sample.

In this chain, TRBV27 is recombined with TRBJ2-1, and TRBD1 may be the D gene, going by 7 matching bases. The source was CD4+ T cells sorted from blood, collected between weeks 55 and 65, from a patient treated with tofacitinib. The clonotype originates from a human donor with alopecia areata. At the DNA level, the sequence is TGTGCCAGCAGTTTGGGGACTCAGGGGGGTGAGCAGTTCTTC. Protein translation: CASSLGTQGGEQFF.